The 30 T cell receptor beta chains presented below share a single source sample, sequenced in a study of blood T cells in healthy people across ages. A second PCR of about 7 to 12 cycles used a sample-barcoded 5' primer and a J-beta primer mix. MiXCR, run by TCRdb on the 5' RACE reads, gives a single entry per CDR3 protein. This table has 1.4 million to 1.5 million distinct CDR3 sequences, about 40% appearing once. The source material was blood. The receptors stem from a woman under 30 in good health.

CDR3 nucleotide sequence: TGTGCCAGCAGTTTAGCCGGGAATCAGAATTCACCCCTCCACTTT. This sequence encodes CASSLAGNQNSPLHF. The rearrangement links TRBV27 to TRBJ1-6; D gene unclear. In germline, CDR1 is MNHEY, CDR2 SMNVEV (reference sequence). V gave up 2 bases and J gave up 7 bases, with 12 bases separating them. The CDR3 length is 15 residues.

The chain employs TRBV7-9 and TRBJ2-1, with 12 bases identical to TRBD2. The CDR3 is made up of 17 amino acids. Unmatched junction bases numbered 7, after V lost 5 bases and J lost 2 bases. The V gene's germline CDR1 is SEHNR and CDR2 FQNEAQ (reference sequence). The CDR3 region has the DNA TGTGCCAGCAGCCCAAAGGGACTAGCGGGCCCCTACAATGAGCAGTTCTTC. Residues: CASSPKGLAGPYNEQFF.

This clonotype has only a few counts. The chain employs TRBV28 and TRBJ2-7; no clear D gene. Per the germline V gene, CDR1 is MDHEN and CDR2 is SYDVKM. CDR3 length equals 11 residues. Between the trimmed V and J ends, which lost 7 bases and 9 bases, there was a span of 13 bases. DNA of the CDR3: TGTGCCAGCATAGGGAATTACAGGCAGTACTTC. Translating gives CASIGNYRQYF.

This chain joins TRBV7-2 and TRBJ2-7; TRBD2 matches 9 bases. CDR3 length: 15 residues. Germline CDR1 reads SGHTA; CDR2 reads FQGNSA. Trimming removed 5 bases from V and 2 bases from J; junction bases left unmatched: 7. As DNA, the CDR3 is TGTGCCAGCAGCCTAGGACTAGCGTTCGCCTACGAGCAGTACTTC. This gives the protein CASSLGLAFAYEQYF.

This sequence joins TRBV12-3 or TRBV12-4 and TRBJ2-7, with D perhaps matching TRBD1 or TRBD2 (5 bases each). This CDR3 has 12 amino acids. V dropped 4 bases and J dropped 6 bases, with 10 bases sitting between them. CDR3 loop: CASSWSGAEQYF. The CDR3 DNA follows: TGTGCCAGCAGTTGGTCCGGGGCCGAGCAGTACTTC.

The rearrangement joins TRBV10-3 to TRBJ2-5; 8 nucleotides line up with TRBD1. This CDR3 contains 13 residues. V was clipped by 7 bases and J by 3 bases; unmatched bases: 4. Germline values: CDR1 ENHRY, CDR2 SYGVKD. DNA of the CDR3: TGTGCCATCAACTCGGACAGGGAAGAGACCCAGTACTTC. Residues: CAINSDREETQYF.

CDR3: CASSYHLRRAGGNTYEQYF. CDR3 sequence (DNA): TGTGCCAGCAGTTACCACCTTCGCCGCGCAGGGGGAAACACCTACGAGCAGTACTTC. The genes are TRBV6-5 and TRBJ2-7, with 7 bases lining up with TRBD1. This CDR3 has 19 amino acids. V was clipped by 2 bases and J by 2 bases; unmatched bases: 18. CDR1 is MNHEY, CDR2 SVGAGI, per germline.

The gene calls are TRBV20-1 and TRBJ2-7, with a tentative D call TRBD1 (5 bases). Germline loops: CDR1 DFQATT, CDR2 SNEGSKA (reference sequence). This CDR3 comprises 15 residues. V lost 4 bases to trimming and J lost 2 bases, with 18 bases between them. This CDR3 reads CSAMGIVRDTYEQYF. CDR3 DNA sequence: TGCAGTGCTATGGGGATAGTCAGGGATACCTACGAGCAGTACTTC.

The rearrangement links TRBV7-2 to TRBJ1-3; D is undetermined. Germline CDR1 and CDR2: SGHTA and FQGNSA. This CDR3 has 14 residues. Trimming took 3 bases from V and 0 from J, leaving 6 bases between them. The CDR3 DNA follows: TGTGCCAGCAGCTTGGAAGACTCTGGAAACACCATATATTTT. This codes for CASSLEDSGNTIYF.

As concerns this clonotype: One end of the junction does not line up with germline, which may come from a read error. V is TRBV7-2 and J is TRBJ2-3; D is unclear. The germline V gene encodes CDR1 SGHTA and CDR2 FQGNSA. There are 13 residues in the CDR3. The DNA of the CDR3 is TGTGCCGGCAGCTCAACGACTCGACATACGCAGTATTTT. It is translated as CAGSSTTRHTQYF. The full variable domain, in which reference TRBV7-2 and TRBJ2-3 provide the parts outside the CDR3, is GAGVSQSPSNKVTEKGKDVELRCDPISGHTALYWYRQSLGQGLEFLIYFQGNSAPDKSGLPSDRFSAERTGGSVSTLTIQRTQQEDSAVYLCAGSSTTRHTQYFGPGTRLTVL.

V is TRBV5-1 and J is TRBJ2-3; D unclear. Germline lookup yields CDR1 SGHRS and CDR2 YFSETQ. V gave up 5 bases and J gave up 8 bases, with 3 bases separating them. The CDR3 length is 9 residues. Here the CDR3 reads CASSCTQYF. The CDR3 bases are TGCGCCAGCAGTTGTACGCAGTATTTT.

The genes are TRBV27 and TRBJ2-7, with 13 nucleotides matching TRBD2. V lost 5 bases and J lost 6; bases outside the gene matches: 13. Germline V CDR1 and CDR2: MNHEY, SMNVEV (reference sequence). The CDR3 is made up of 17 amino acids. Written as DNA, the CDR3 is TGTGCCAGCAGTCTCCTGACTAGCGGGGGGAGGGTTGGCGAGCAGTACTTC. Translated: CASSLLTSGGRVGEQYF.

The CDR3 region is CASSATGTGGWETQYF. Here the CDR3 DNA reads TGTGCCAGCAGCGCAACCGGGACAGGGGGCTGGGAGACCCAGTACTTC. The V and J genes are TRBV9 and TRBJ2-5; 12 nucleotides match TRBD1. The CDR3 spans 16 residues. The germline gives CDR1 SGDLS, CDR2 YYNGEE. Trimming at V came to 3 bases and at J to 5 bases, leaving 8 bases not matched to a gene.

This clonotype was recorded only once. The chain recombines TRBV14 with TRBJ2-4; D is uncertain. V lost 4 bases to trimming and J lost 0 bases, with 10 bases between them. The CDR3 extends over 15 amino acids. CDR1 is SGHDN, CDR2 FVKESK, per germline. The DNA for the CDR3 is TGTGCCAGCAGCCGGGGAACACCAGCCAAAAACATTCAGTACTTC. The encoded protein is CASSRGTPAKNIQYF.

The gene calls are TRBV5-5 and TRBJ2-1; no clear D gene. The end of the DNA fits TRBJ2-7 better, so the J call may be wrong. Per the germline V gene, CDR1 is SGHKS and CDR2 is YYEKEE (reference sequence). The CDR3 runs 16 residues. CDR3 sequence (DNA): TGTGCCAGCAGCTTGTTTCGCTCATCGGGTGTGGTTGAGCAGTACTTC. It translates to CASSLFRSSGVVEQYF.

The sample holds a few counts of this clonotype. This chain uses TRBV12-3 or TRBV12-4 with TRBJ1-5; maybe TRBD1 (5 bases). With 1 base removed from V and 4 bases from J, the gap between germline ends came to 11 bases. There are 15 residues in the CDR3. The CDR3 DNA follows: TGTGCCAGCAGTTTAGTTTGGGCAGGGAATCAGCCCCAGCATTTT. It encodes CASSLVWAGNQPQHF.

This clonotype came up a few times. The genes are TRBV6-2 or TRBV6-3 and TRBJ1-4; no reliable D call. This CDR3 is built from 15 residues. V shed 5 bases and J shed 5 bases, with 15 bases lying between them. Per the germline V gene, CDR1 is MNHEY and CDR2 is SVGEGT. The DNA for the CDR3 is TGTGCCAGCAGTCCTGGACTAGCGGGGAATGAAAAACTGTTTTTT. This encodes CASSPGLAGNEKLFF.

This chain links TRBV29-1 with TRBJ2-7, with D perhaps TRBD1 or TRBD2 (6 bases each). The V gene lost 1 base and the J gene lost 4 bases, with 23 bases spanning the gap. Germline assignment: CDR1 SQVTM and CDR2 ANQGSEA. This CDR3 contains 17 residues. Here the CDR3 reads CSVEGEGAGGREYEQYF. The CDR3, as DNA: TGCAGCGTTGAAGGAGAGGGAGCTGGGGGGCGCGAGTACGAGCAGTACTTC.

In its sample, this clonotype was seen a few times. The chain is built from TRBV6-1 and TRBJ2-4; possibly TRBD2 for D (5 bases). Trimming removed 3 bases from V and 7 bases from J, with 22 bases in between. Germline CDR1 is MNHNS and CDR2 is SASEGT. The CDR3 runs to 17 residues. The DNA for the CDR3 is TGTGCCAGCAGTGAGCATTCGGGCCCCTCGGGATGGAACATTCAGTACTTC. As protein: CASSEHSGPSGWNIQYF.

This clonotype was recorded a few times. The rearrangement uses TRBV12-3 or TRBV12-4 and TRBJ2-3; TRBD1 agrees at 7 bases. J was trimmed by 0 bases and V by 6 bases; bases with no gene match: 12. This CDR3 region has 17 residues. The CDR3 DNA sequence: TGTGCCAGCAGCCCTCGCGGACAGGTCGCTAGCACAGATACGCAGTATTTT. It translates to CASSPRGQVASTDTQYF.

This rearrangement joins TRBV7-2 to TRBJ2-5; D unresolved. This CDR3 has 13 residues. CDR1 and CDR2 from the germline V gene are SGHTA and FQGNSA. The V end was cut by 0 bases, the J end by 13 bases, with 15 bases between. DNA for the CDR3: TGTGCCAGCAGCTTAGCGCTGAACAATGAGCGGTACTTC. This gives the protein CASSLALNNERYF. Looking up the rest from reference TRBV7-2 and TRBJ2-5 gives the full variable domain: GAGVSQSPSNKVTEKGKDVELRCDPISGHTALYWYRQSLGQGLEFLIYFQGNSAPDKSGLPSDRFSAERTGGSVSTLTIQRTQQEDSAVYLCASSLALNNERYFGPGTRLLVL.

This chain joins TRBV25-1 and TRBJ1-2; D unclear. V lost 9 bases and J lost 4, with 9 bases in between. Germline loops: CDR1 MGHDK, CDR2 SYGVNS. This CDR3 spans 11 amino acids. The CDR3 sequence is CARQVGYGYTF. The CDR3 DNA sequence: TGTGCCAGGCAGGTTGGCTATGGCTACACCTTC.

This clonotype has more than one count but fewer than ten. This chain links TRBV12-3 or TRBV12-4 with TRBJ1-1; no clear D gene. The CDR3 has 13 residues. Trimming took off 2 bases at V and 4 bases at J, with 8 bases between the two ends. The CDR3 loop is CASSLLMGTEAFF. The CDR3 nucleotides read TGTGCCAGCAGTTTACTCATGGGCACTGAAGCTTTCTTT.

The CDR3 reads CASSQVGLAALNEQFF. In DNA, the CDR3 is TGTGCCAGCAGCCAAGTGGGACTAGCTGCGCTAAATGAGCAGTTCTTC. V gene TRBV14 combines with J gene TRBJ2-1, with 9 bases matching TRBD2. The germline V gene encodes CDR1 SGHDN and CDR2 FVKESK. Trimming took 1 base from V and 7 from J; bases not matched to a gene: 8. The CDR3 sequence is 16 residues long.

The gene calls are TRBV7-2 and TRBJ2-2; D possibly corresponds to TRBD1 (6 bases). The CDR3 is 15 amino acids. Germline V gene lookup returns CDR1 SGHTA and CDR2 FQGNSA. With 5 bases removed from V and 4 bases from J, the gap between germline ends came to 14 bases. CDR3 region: CASSLALGGTGELFF. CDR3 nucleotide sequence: TGTGCCAGCAGCCTCGCACTAGGGGGCACCGGGGAGCTGTTTTTT. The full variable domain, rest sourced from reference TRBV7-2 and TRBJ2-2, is GAGVSQSPSNKVTEKGKDVELRCDPISGHTALYWYRQSLGQGLEFLIYFQGNSAPDKSGLPSDRFSAERTGGSVSTLTIQRTQQEDSAVYLCASSLALGGTGELFFGEGSRLTVL.

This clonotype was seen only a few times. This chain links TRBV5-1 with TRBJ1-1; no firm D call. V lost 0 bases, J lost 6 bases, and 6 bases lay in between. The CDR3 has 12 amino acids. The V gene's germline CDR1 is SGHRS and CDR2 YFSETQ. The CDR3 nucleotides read TGCGCCAGCAGCTTGGGCTCGGCTGAAGCTTTCTTT. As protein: CASSLGSAEAFF.

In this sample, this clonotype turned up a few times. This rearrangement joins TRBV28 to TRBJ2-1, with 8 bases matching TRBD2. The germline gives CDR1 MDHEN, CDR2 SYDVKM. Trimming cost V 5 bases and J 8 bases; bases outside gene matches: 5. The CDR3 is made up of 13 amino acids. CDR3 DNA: TGTGCCAGCAGTGCCGGGACTAGGGATGAGCAGTTCTTC. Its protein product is CASSAGTRDEQFF.

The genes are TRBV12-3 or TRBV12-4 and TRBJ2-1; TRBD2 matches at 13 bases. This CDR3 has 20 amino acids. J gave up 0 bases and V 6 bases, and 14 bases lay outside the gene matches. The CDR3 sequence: CASRQRTSGSLFSSYNEQFF. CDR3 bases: TGTGCCAGCAGGCAGCGGACTAGCGGGAGTTTGTTTAGCTCCTACAATGAGCAGTTCTTC.

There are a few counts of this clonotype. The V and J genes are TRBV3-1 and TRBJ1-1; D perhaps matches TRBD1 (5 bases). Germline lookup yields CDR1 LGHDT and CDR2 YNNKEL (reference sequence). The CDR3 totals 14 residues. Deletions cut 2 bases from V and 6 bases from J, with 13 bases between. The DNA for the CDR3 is TGTGCCAGCAGCCAATTGGGGGGAGAGGCTGAAGCTTTCTTT. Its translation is CASSQLGGEAEAFF.

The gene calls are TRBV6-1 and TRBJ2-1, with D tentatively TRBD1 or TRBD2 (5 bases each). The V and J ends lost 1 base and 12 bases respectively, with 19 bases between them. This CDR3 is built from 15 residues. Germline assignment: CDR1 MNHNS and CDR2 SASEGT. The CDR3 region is CASSEDHRTTRGQFF. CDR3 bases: TGTGCCAGCAGTGAAGATCACCGGACGACGAGGGGGCAGTTCTTC.